This T cell receptor beta chain came from a study of CD8+ T cells in alopecia areata. RNA extraction was followed by reverse transcription into cDNA, which acted as the sequencing template. Profiling relied on immunoSEQ multiplex PCR, and the TCRdb table lists in-frame clones only, not all of them. The sample consists of fewer than 110,000 clones, about 60% of them appearing once. The table lists this clone with a few counts. This TCR was recovered from a human donor in good health. Input material: CD4+ T cells sorted from blood.

The CDR3 DNA reads TGTGCCAGCACCACCCGAGGGGCAGGGGGCATCTACGAGCAGTACTTC. The encoded protein is CASTTRGAGGIYEQYF. This chain uses TRBV28 with TRBJ2-7, with 8 positions matching TRBD1. The CDR3 totals 16 residues. V shed 7 bases and J 3 bases; nucleotides not matched to a gene: 14. The germline gives CDR1 MDHEN, CDR2 SYDVKM.